This TCR beta chain is from a study of blood T cell repertoires in COVID-19. V shed 0 bases, J shed 5 bases, and the junction held 4 bases outside the gene matches. The CDR3 is made up of 15 amino acids. The germline V gene has CDR1 MGHRA and CDR2 YSYEKL. Generated by immunoSEQ multiplex PCR, the TCRdb table keeps only in-frame clones and is missing some. The top ten clones hold 4.5% to 5.5% of a sample with over 200,000 clones, around 85% of them seen once. The TCR comes from a human donor in a cohort sampled during active COVID-19. The sample taken for sequencing was peripheral blood. V and J are TRBV4-1 and TRBJ2-1, with 7 bases aligning to TRBD2. CDR3 loop: CASSQDPRENNEQFF. The CDR3 DNA sequence: TGCGCCAGCAGCCAAGATCCGCGGGAGAACAATGAGCAGTTCTTC.